The T cell receptor (beta chain) under discussion was sequenced for a study of radiotherapy plus CTLA-4 blockade in lung cancer. Study-level points and caveats: Expansion in blood of tumor-derived TCR clones was seen after radiotherapy plus ipilimumab.

Germline-derived CDR1 and CDR2 are GTSNPN and SVGIG (reference sequence). The CDR3 is 13 residues long. V was cut by 2 bases and J by 7 bases, with 12 bases left in between. Using immunoSEQ multiplex PCR, the repertoire was profiled, and TCRdb retains in-frame clones only, with some absent. The table records some 110,000 clones, over 80% of them present only once. As to this clone: The antigen remains unidentified.

The rearrangement links TRBV30 to TRBJ1-5; D is unclear. The TCR comes from a human donor with non-small cell lung cancer that progressed on radiotherapy plus ipilimumab. The sequencing used peripheral blood, collected from a patient treated with radiotherapy plus ipilimumab. The CDR3 spells CAWSIGLGQPQHF. The CDR3 region has the DNA TGTGCCTGGAGTATAGGATTGGGGCAGCCCCAGCATTTT.